This T cell receptor (beta chain) was found in a study of blood T cell repertoires in COVID-19. Assay: immunoSEQ multiplex PCR; the TCRdb copy retains only in-frame clones and omits some. The data hold a few hundred thousand clones, with around 91% observed a single time. The specimen was PBMCs or T cells enriched from blood (not recorded which). The clonotype was recovered from a man under 40 who had been exposed to COVID-19.

The DNA of the CDR3 is TGCGCCAGCAGCGGGCTAGAGACGGGGAATGAGCAGTTCTTC. It specifies CASSGLETGNEQFF. The rearrangement joins TRBV5-1 to TRBJ2-1, with TRBD2 as a possible D gene (5 bases). Germline V gene sequence: CDR1 SGHRS, CDR2 YFSETQ. Trimming took off 4 bases at V and 7 bases at J, with 15 bases between the two ends. This CDR3 contains 14 residues.